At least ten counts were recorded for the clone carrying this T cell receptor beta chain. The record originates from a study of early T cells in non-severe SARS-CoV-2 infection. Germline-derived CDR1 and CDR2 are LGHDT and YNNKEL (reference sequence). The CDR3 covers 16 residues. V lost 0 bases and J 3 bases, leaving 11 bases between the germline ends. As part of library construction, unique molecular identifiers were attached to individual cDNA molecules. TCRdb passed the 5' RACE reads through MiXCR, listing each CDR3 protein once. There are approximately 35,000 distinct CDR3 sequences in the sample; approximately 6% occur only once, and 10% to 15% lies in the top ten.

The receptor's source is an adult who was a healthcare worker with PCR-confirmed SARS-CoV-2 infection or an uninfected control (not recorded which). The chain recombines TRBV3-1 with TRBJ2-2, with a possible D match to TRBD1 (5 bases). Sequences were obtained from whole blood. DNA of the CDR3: TGTGCCAGCAGCCAAGATCATAAGACAGACACCGGGGAGCTGTTTTTT. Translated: CASSQDHKTDTGELFF.